What follows describes a single TCR beta chain. Its target is not known. The data are from a study of T cell responses to AZD1222 COVID-19 vaccine. Broader study findings: A mostly white British donor set with more females was recruited, and clonal diversity was possibly underestimated. Along spike, vaccine-associated CD4 TCRs were found throughout, with dominance at 160-218 and 743-854. The study reported that nearly half of spike-specific TCRs target unmutated variant regions.

Germline CDR1 and CDR2: SGHDT and YYEEEE. The CDR3 is made up of 17 amino acids. Trimming took 2 bases from V and 8 from J, leaving 22 bases between them. TCRdb's copy holds only in-frame clones and misses some; the assay was immunoSEQ multiplex PCR. Counted here are some 150,000 clones, 89% occurring once; the ten biggest clones make up about 3%. The sample was peripheral blood, taken on day 0 of AZD1222 vaccination. The rearrangement uses TRBV5-6 and TRBJ1-4; D ambiguous. The source is an adult in good health. CDR3 loop: CASSLTSPTGLGEKLFF. As DNA, the CDR3 is TGTGCCAGCAGCTTAACTTCACCCACGGGATTGGGCGAAAAACTGTTTTTT.